The T cell receptor beta chain under discussion was sequenced for a study of cytomegalovirus exposure and HLA in healthy donors. Turning to the study itself: Of all 400 or so donors who were genotyped, about 80% belonged to the Caucasian-associated ancestry cluster.

General study points: In a later analysis, HLA-associated beta chains showed higher expansion and lower generation probabilities than comparable chains.

PCR amplification relied on 60 Vbeta primers (plus 13 Jbeta primers). Authors' data handling: It was a later analysis that counted tens of millions of unique TCR beta chains, of which around 11 million were shared. Data came from immunoSEQ multiplex PCR; TCRdb stores just in-frame clones and leaves some out. The V and J calls and the clone size are those of that table, but D and trimming were determined from the DNA. Of about 160,000 clones listed, approximately 72% are singletons. Notes on this clone: Antigen: not known.

Germline trimming cut 1 base from V and 0 bases from J; bases unmatched to any gene: 3. Germline CDR1 is SEHNR and CDR2 is FQNEAQ (reference sequence). The length of the CDR3 is 15 residues. Each donor was healthy, and each was a bone marrow donor. Sequencing input: PBMCs. The sequence came from a man aged 45-65 years in good health and CMV-seronegative. The chain links TRBV7-9 to TRBJ2-7; the match to TRBD1 covers 7 bases. The CDR3: CASSLEGQSSYEQYF. The CDR3 nucleotides read TGTGCCAGCAGCTTAGAGGGACAGAGCTCCTACGAGCAGTACTTC.